This TCR beta chain was profiled in a study of cytomegalovirus exposure and HLA in healthy donors (dated by TCRdb to 2015 to 2018). In the study overall: An earlier analysis of roughly 500 of the donors reported about 280 Gb of sequence data and 95 million to 130 million unique TCR beta sequences obtained from roughly 170 million T cells. Among about 370 genotyped donors of the cohort, an average of around 250,000 unique TCR beta nucleotide sequences was sequenced per donor, of which about 19% were non-productive. Both class I and class II loci were covered by HLA typing, at four-digit resolution. Alongside the repertoire data, information on donor age, sex, ethnicity and CMV serostatus was compiled. Of the 300 to 500 genotyped donors, 81% were placed in the genetic ancestry cluster associated with self-reported Caucasian donors. Every repertoire in the discovery cohort had been generated on one and the same sequencing platform. The study used immunosequencing to profile the T cell repertoires of several hundred subjects and linked those repertoires to cytomegalovirus serostatus. Roughly 5 DR-DQ haplotypes were handled as single units for association and clustering because linkage in the cohort was strong. The number of donors typed differed by locus, with roughly 620-630 for A, B, C, DRB1 and DQB1, around 560 for DQA1, about 610 for DPA1, and approximately 470 for DPB1. Roughly 300 gigabases of sequencing data and approximately 85 million unique TCR sequences were included in an early release covering 500 to 750 HLA-typed donors. Genome-wide SNP genotypes for about 65% of the roughly 670 donors were used in a later genetic analysis, which treated that subset as a discovery cohort. A separate validation cohort of roughly 130 different subjects was used in addition to the 666-subject first cohort. High-throughput TCR immunosequencing, statistical association of individual TCRs with disease status, and machine learning were combined to predict cytomegalovirus infection status. To decide whether each TCR beta V gene segment behaved as functional or pseudogenic, an earlier analysis of some 600 of the donors relied on high-throughput TCR beta sequencing. A later analysis re-examined previously published TCR beta repertoires from more than 650 donors and added high-resolution HLA genotyping to investigate patterns of TCR occurrence. Rather than drawing on any new phenotypic data, the later analysis identified candidate immune exposures from TCR beta sequences and the way those sequences occurred across donors. The study aimed to test whether signatures of past pathogen exposure could be identified by cataloging public T cell receptors.

Library preparation used the immunoSEQ multiplex PCR assay. For the multiplex PCR, a mixture combining 60 forward primers for TCR Vbeta segments and 13 reverse primers for TCR Jbeta segments was used. Amplification of the CDR3 region of rearranged TCR beta genes was performed with a multiplex PCR assay on genomic DNA. Amplified TCR beta libraries were sequenced as 87-base-pair reads on the Illumina HiSeq System. As for the original processing: Across the 700 or so repertoires, a later analysis counted tens of millions of unique TCR beta chains, around 11 million of which were shared by at least two donors. Raw reads were error-corrected and collapsed into unique sequences with a nearest-neighbor algorithm that merged closely related sequences to remove PCR and sequencing errors. CDR3 sequences were aligned to IMGT reference sequences to assign V, D and J gene segments. Each retained sequence needed at least a six-nucleotide match to both a V gene segment and a J gene segment. Rearrangements were called productive when the CDR3 lacked stop codons and stayed in frame with V and J; all others were non-productive. Following IMGT convention, CDR3 was defined as the stretch from the second conserved V-encoded cysteine up to the conserved J-encoded phenylalanine. In an earlier analysis of around 540 of the donors, sequences lacking an unambiguous match to a single V gene segment were excluded. An earlier analysis of 500 to 600 of the donors classified V segments as functional when productive rearrangements were above 56.7% and as segregating when the standard deviation between donors was above 5%. A statistical classification framework was developed to diagnose cytomegalovirus status using the catalog of TCR beta chain sequences. In a later analysis, V and J genes were assigned by comparing TCR nucleotide sequences against IMGT/GENE-DB human TR gene sequences. The TCRdist pipeline was used in a later analysis to assign CDR3 sequences and most-parsimonious VDJ recombination scenarios. In a later analysis, each TCR beta chain was defined by its CDR3 amino acid sequence together with its V-gene family, and reads without a unique V-gene family were excluded. As a way to deal with suspected cross-contamination and a sequencing artifact, a later analysis dropped 450 to 700 nucleotide sequences that were highly shared and had low generation probability. For each public chain, a later analysis derived a clonal expansion index from normalized ranks of inferred template counts within each repertoire. A later analysis computed generation probabilities with a VDJ recombination model fitted to out-of-frame rearrangements, and checked the results against IGoR. In a later analysis, TCR-TCR, TCR-HLA and TCR-CMV co-occurrence was scored with hypergeometric tests, and a repertoire-size bias correction was applied to TCR pairs. To estimate false discovery rates, a later analysis permuted the HLA or CMV assignments 20 times. A later analysis grouped co-occurring TCRs with DBSCAN, adding TCRdist sequence similarity when clustering within HLA-allele-positive subsets. For co-occurrence clustering, repertoires with fewer than 30,000 or more than 120,000 public chains were excluded, along with a handful of repertoires with anomalous nucleotide sharing. TCRdb's version of the immuneACCESS table is confined to in-frame rearrangements and falls short of the full clone set. An unresolved V gene accounts for under half of the shortfall where checked; the remainder is of unknown origin. Clone size and the V and J calls come from that table; the DNA yielded D and trimming. A total of 100,000 to 150,000 clones appear in this sample, 60% to 85% of them only once. Just over 1% of the sample rests with the top ten.

The cohort consisted of 670 or so healthy bone marrow donors. At the time of sampling, all cohort members were nominally healthy, though unrecorded immune exposures were likely present. Of the 666 cohort members, around 290 had a positive CMV serostatus and about 360 had a negative one, while no CMV serostatus was recorded for the donor. Each donor provided a peripheral blood sample, and peripheral blood mononuclear cells were used for TCR beta sequencing. Genomic DNA was extracted from the blood cell samples with the Qiagen DNeasy Blood Extraction Kit. Here is what the overall study found, with its caveats: In both the original and validation cohorts, the classifier was reported to diagnose cytomegalovirus status with high specificity and sensitivity. In a later analysis, HLA-associated TCR beta chains showed more clonal expansion and lower generation probabilities than non-associated chains that were equally common. Specific HLA alleles were associated with 15,000 to 20,000 TCR beta sequences at a false discovery rate of 0.05 in a later analysis. The study listed 150 to 200 TCR beta chains as associated with cytomegalovirus. Because some donors lacked HLA typing at each locus, the association tests relied only on the typed subset. V-gene and J-gene trimming of TCR beta chains was associated with a missense DCLRE1C variant in a later genetic analysis, and the association was replicated in an independent cohort. For the cohort, immune exposure information was limited to CMV serostatus. Strong co-occurrence of HLA alleles, especially DR and DQ, made assigning TCR associations to individual alleles difficult. In this cohort, only TCR beta chains were sequenced, and detectable features were limited by the absence of alpha or paired-chain data. A group of highly shared sequence variants was considered likely to be a technical artifact of the sequencing pipeline. Correlated functional status among segregating V segments might reflect linkage disequilibrium, but an unknown experimental factor could not be ruled out. Most TCR sequences were observed very rarely across donors, whereas some public TCRs were present in many individuals. The 87-base-pair reads could not distinguish some IMGT-functional V segments, including TRBV6-2 and TRBV6-3, so those segments were excluded. Several of the top co-occurrence clusters appeared to be linked to parvovirus B19, influenza, CMV and Epstein-Barr virus, according to a later analysis. A further reported finding was that TCR beta sequences accurately predicted the HLA-A and HLA-B alleles for most subjects in the first cohort. In vitro tests confirmed that a few of the cytomegalovirus-associated TCR beta chains recognize cytomegalovirus antigens. Compared with the roughly 710-donor mean, donors in an Asian-associated ancestry cluster had fewer N-insertions in productive TCRs, according to a later genetic analysis. In an earlier analysis of fewer than 750 of the donors, most TCR beta V segments were observed in productive rearrangements about 90% or about 30% of the time, broadly matching IMGT annotations. A later analysis found that most CMV-associated TCR beta chains appeared HLA-restricted, with HLA associations seemingly driven largely by CMV exposure. The earlier analysis of about 600 of the donors excluded about 16 rarely observed V segments, including chromosome 9 orphons, because counts were too low. According to a later analysis, TCR association rates differed among HLA loci, with DRB1 alleles showing the most associated TCRs and HLA-C alleles showing the fewest. It was suggested by the authors that the approach could potentially be generalized to other disease states and immunological phenotypes. Sequencing depth was assumed to be roughly uniform across donors in the presence/absence analyses, though that assumption may not hold.

The trim is 2 bases for V and 1 base for J, with a gap of 11 bases between the germline ends. CDR3 length: 15 amino acids, cysteine to phenylalanine. CDR3 DNA only is kept here, 45 bases in frame from base 1. Taken from the germline V gene (reference sequence), the CDR1 and CDR2 loops are PRHDT and FYEKMQ. A few counts support this clone. Its cognate antigen has yet to be identified. Qualities for individual bases were not recorded, and no much larger clone is one base off. The TCR comes from a human donor in good health. This sequence uses TRBV13 and TRBJ1-1; no D gene is confidently identified. The sequencing input was PBMCs. The bases are TGTGCCAGCAGCTTAAGTCCTGGCCCGAACACTGAAGCTTTCTTT. This yields the protein CASSLSPGPNTEAFF.